This T cell receptor (beta chain) was observed in a study of T cell repertoires in cytomegalovirus infection. This clonotype was found a few times. The antigen is unknown. TCRdb re-derived calls from the reads in MiXCR, one entry per CDR3 protein. Of under 350,000 distinct CDR3 sequences listed, approximately 9.5% were seen once; the top ten hold over 3.5%. Germline V gene lookup returns CDR1 SGDLS and CDR2 YYNGEE. This CDR3 is 16 amino acids long. V shed 1 base and J shed 0 bases, with 11 bases lying between them. Regarding the study as a whole: HLA-C-restricted, CMV-specific TCR beta clonotypes were dominant ex vivo.

This TCR was sampled from a human donor in good health (CMV status not recorded). Some clones in this sample may be carry-over from other donors' samples. The V call is TRBV9, the J call TRBJ1-3; D is undetermined. The sequenced material came from PBMCs. The CDR3 reads CASSVYMRASGNTIYF. The CDR3 bases are TGTGCCAGCAGCGTATACATGAGGGCCTCTGGAAACACCATATATTTT.